This entry lists 17 T cell receptor beta chains sequenced from one sample in a study of T cell responses to AZD1222 COVID-19 vaccine. Using immunoSEQ multiplex PCR, the repertoire was profiled, and TCRdb retains in-frame clones only, with some absent. There are some 84,000 clones in the sample; approximately 85% occur only once, and 9% to 14% lies in the top ten. Sequencing was performed on peripheral blood, taken 28 days after the second AZD1222 dose. Every receptor here comes from an adult who received the AZD1222 COVID-19 vaccine.

This clone has more than one count but fewer than ten. CDR3 sequence reads: CASSSTEPYEQYV. The CDR3 DNA follows: TGTGCCAGCAGCTCGACAGAGCCTTACGAGCAGTACGTC. The chain recombines TRBV11-3 with TRBJ2-7; a possible D gene is TRBD1 (5 bases). The CDR3 covers 13 residues. Germline lookup yields CDR1 SGHNT and CDR2 YENEEA. V was cut by 4 bases and J by 4 bases, with 11 bases left in between.

The V gene is TRBV24-1, the J gene TRBJ2-1, with 11 bases aligning to TRBD2. There are 18 residues in the CDR3. V trimming: 4 bases; J trimming: 5 bases; junction bases outside the gene matches: 12. Germline V gene sequence: CDR1 KGHDR, CDR2 SFDVKD. The CDR3 DNA follows: TGTGCCACCAGTGACCTCCCCTCTAGCGGGGGGACCGACAATGAGCAGTTCTTC. Residues: CATSDLPSSGGTDNEQFF.

The chain has TRBV5-1 and TRBJ2-3; 7 bases are shared with TRBD1. The germline CDR1 and CDR2 sequences are SGHRS and YFSETQ. V lost 0 bases and J lost 5; bases outside the gene matches: 6. This CDR3 is built from 15 residues. CDR3 residues: CASSLERTGVDTQYF. CDR3 DNA sequence: TGCGCCAGCAGCTTGGAGAGGACAGGAGTAGATACGCAGTATTTT.

This chain connects TRBV18 to TRBJ1-6, with TRBD1 matching over 9 bases. Germline-derived CDR1 and CDR2 are KGHSH and LQKENI. Trimming removed 5 bases from V and 1 base from J; junction bases left unmatched: 3. There are 16 residues in the CDR3. This chain's CDR3 is CASSLDRGSYNSPLHF. The CDR3 bases are TGTGCCAGCTCATTGGACAGGGGTTCCTATAATTCACCCCTCCACTTT.

The V and J genes are TRBV5-4 and TRBJ2-1; 9 nucleotides line up with TRBD1. Germline V CDR1 and CDR2: SGHNT, YYREEE (reference sequence). The CDR3 runs 15 residues. Trimming at V came to 6 bases and at J to 5 bases, leaving 9 bases not matched to a gene. CDR3 sequence: CASTKPGQGHNEQFF. The CDR3 DNA follows: TGTGCCAGCACCAAACCGGGACAGGGCCACAATGAGCAGTTCTTC.

The chain is built from TRBV4-3 and TRBJ1-2; 8 bases are a match to TRBD1. With 0 bases clipped from V and 3 bases from J, the junction kept 6 bases outside the gene matches. Germline V lookup: CDR1 LGHNA, CDR2 YSLEER. The CDR3 has 16 residues. CDR3 nucleotide sequence: TGCGCCAGCAGCCAAGACCGGACAGGGTACTACTATGGCTACACCTTC. Its protein product is CASSQDRTGYYYGYTF.

The chain couples TRBV2 to TRBJ2-3, with TRBD1 matching over 10 bases. V lost 5 bases and J lost 1; bases outside the gene matches: 3. The germline CDR1 and CDR2 sequences are SNHLY and FYNNEI. The CDR3 is 15 residues long. This CDR3 reads CASSRGTGGTDTQYF. DNA for the CDR3: TGTGCCAGCAGTCGGGGGACAGGGGGCACAGATACGCAGTATTTT.

The V call is TRBV27, the J call TRBJ1-3; D might be TRBD1 (6 bases). This CDR3 is built from 12 residues. V shed 3 bases and J shed 11 bases, with 11 bases lying between them. Germline V gives CDR1 MNHEY, CDR2 SMNVEV (reference sequence). CDR3 protein: CASSLDSNPIYF. As DNA, the CDR3 is TGTGCCAGCAGTTTGGACAGTAACCCCATATATTTT.

In this sample, this clone turned up once. The V and J genes are TRBV5-1 and TRBJ2-1; 7 nucleotides line up with TRBD1. CDR1 and CDR2 (germline): SGHRS, YFSETQ. The CDR3 runs to 18 residues. The ends lost 4 bases at V and 5 bases at J; junction bases unmatched: 18. The CDR3 bases are TGCGCCAGCAGCCCCATCCCCCCGACAGGGAACCGGGACAATGAGCAGTTCTTC. The encoded protein is CASSPIPPTGNRDNEQFF.

The chain employs TRBV28 and TRBJ1-5, with a possible D match to TRBD1 (5 bases). The CDR3 spans 13 residues. The germline CDR1 and CDR2 sequences are MDHEN and SYDVKM. V lost 7 bases and J 6 bases, leaving 13 bases between the germline ends. The CDR3 reads CASTRDGVQPQHF. CDR3 DNA: TGTGCCAGCACCCGGGACGGCGTTCAGCCCCAGCATTTT.

This sequence joins TRBV7-2 and TRBJ2-1, with 11 bases lining up with TRBD1. The junction had 3 bases not matched to a gene; V was cut back by 4 bases and J by 10 bases. Looked up from germline, CDR1 is SGHTA and CDR2 is FQGNSA. This CDR3 is built from 13 residues. The CDR3 DNA is TGTGCCAGCAGCTCGGACAGGGGGCACGAGCAGTTCTTC. Amino acid sequence: CASSSDRGHEQFF.

The V gene is TRBV16, the J gene TRBJ2-2; TRBD2 aligns across 8 bases. Trimming took 8 bases from V and 5 from J; bases not matched to a gene: 13. This CDR3 comprises 16 residues. Germline CDR1 KGHSY, CDR2 FQNENV. The CDR3 bases are TGTGCCAGCTTCCTGGAAGCGGGGGCGCAGACCGGGGAGCTGTTTTTT. Residues: CASFLEAGAQTGELFF.

V gene TRBV2 combines with J gene TRBJ1-6; D gene ambiguous. This CDR3 is 13 amino acids long. Germline loops: CDR1 SNHLY, CDR2 FYNNEI. V was shortened by 4 bases and J by 8 bases, with 9 bases between the two germline ends. Here the CDR3 reads CASSGTKDSPLHF. CDR3 coding DNA: TGTGCCAGCAGTGGGACGAAGGATTCACCCCTCCACTTT.

The chain has TRBV7-9 and TRBJ1-1; D not certain. CDR3 length equals 15 residues. Looked up from germline, CDR1 is SEHNR and CDR2 is FQNEAQ (reference sequence). Deletions cut 3 bases from V and 0 bases from J, with 11 bases between. As DNA, the CDR3 is TGTGCCAGCAGCTTCCCCGTGGGGATGAACACTGAAGCTTTCTTT. Amino acid sequence: CASSFPVGMNTEAFF.

V is TRBV5-1 and J is TRBJ1-3; D is unresolved. This CDR3 is 16 amino acids long. Trimming removed 4 bases from V and 0 bases from J, with 14 bases in between. Germline loops: CDR1 SGHRS, CDR2 YFSETQ. The CDR3 here is CASSPSGGSSGNTIYF. As DNA, the CDR3 is TGCGCCAGCAGCCCGTCGGGCGGGAGCTCTGGAAACACCATATATTTT. The whole variable domain, filled in from reference TRBV5-1 and TRBJ1-3, reads KAGVTQTPRYLIKTRGQQVTLSCSPISGHRSVSWYQQTPGQGLQFLFEYFSETQRNKGNFPGRFSGRQFSNSRSEMNVSTLELGDSALYLCASSPSGGSSGNTIYFGEGSWLTVV.

This rearrangement joins TRBV7-2 to TRBJ2-5; D unresolved. With 3 bases removed from V and 5 bases from J, the gap between germline ends came to 16 bases. This CDR3 is built from 15 residues. Germline lookup yields CDR1 SGHTA and CDR2 FQGNSA. The CDR3 spells CASSFNGGIGETQYF. CDR3 DNA sequence: TGTGCCAGCAGCTTCAATGGCGGTATAGGGGAGACCCAGTACTTC. Variable domain in full (rest from reference TRBV7-2 and TRBJ2-5): GAGVSQSPSNKVTEKGKDVELRCDPISGHTALYWYRQSLGQGLEFLIYFQGNSAPDKSGLPSDRFSAERTGGSVSTLTIQRTQQEDSAVYLCASSFNGGIGETQYFGPGTRLLVL.

The V and J genes are TRBV12-3 or TRBV12-4 and TRBJ2-2; the D gene is possibly TRBD2 (6 bases). The CDR3 is 13 amino acids. V lost 6 bases and J lost 1, with 6 bases in between. CDR3 loop: CASSGGNTGELFF. CDR3 DNA sequence: TGTGCCAGCAGCGGGGGGAACACCGGGGAGCTGTTTTTT.